One sample yielded the 27 T cell receptor beta chains listed below, sequenced in a study of metastatic and nonmetastatic thyroid tumors. TCRdb reprocessed the PCR reads via MiXCR. The sample includes some 34,000 clones, approximately 15% of them seen just once. Thyroid surgery had not been preceded by any treatment in any patient. Source material: blood. The source is a female donor with papillary thyroid cancer or a benign thyroid nodule (not recorded which). Some clones in this sample may be carry-over from other donors' samples.

Notes on this clone: At one of its ends the junction is not consistent with the germline gene, which may arise from a read error. The J gene is TRBJ1-2, the V gene TRBV5-1, with D unresolved. This CDR3 has 14 amino acids. The germline V gene encodes CDR1 SGHRS and CDR2 YFSETQ. The CDR3 region has the DNA TGCGCCAGCATCTTGGCCCAGGTGACCTATGGCTACACCTTC. Amino acids: CASILAQVTYGYTF.

Many counts were recorded for this clone. Other DNA variants within this sample encode the same CDR3. The rearrangement links TRBV7-9 to TRBJ2-7, with 8 bases fitting TRBD2. The length of the CDR3 is 15 residues. CDR1 and CDR2 (germline): SEHNR, FQNEAQ (reference sequence). V shed 3 bases, J shed 0 bases, and the junction held 4 bases outside the gene matches. CDR3 amino acids: CASSFAGGYSYEQYF. In DNA, the CDR3 is TGTGCCAGCAGCTTTGCGGGGGGATACTCCTACGAGCAGTACTTC.

This clone was counted ten times or more. This rearrangement joins TRBV3-1 to TRBJ2-7, with unresolved D. CDR1 and CDR2 from the germline V gene are LGHDT and YNNKEL (reference sequence). Deletions cut 4 bases from V and 3 bases from J, with 10 bases between. CDR3 size: 13 residues. The CDR3 protein is CASSPGGDYEQYF. CDR3 bases: TGTGCCAGCAGCCCCGGCGGCGACTACGAGCAGTACTTC.

The chain has TRBV19 and TRBJ1-1, with TRBD1 matching over 7 bases. This CDR3 spans 12 amino acids. Losses at the gene ends were 8 bases for V and 4 bases for J; bases not matched to a gene: 4. CDR1 is LNHDA, CDR2 SQIVND, per germline (reference sequence). The CDR3 DNA reads as TGTGCCAGTGGTTCAGGGGGCACTGAAGCTTTCTTT. Its translation is CASGSGGTEAFF.

This clone was recorded at least ten times. The chain is built from TRBV28 and TRBJ2-7; D is unresolved. This CDR3 is 11 amino acids long. The germline V gene has CDR1 MDHEN and CDR2 SYDVKM. Trimming took 6 bases from V and 4 from J, leaving 7 bases between them. The CDR3 sequence is CASSFLYEQYF. The DNA for the CDR3 is TGTGCCAGCAGCTTCCTGTACGAGCAGTACTTC.

This clone was seen many times. The chain carries TRBV6-2 or TRBV6-3 and TRBJ2-3, with a weak D call TRBD1 (6 bases). The CDR3 runs to 14 residues. CDR1 and CDR2 (germline): MNHEY, SVGEGT. V lost 6 bases, J lost 6 bases, and 16 bases lay in between. The CDR3 sequence is CASSYGDTSDTQYF. The DNA for the CDR3 is TGTGCCAGCAGCTATGGGGACACTTCTGATACGCAGTATTTT.

Ten or more counts support this clone. V gene TRBV9 combines with J gene TRBJ2-1; 14 bases fit TRBD2. The trim removed 0 bases at V and 0 bases at J, leaving 5 bases unmatched. From germline, CDR1 is SGDLS and CDR2 YYNGEE. The CDR3 runs to 19 residues. The CDR3 sequence is CASSVATSGRAGSYNEQFF. In DNA, the CDR3 is TGTGCCAGCAGCGTAGCGACTAGCGGGAGGGCCGGCTCCTACAATGAGCAGTTCTTC.

The sample holds many counts of this clone. This chain connects TRBV4-1 to TRBJ2-1, with 8 positions matching TRBD2. The length of the CDR3 is 16 residues. Germline lookup yields CDR1 MGHRA and CDR2 YSYEKL. V was clipped by 2 bases and J by 9 bases; unmatched bases: 12. CDR3 loop: CASSQPSGGGFSEQFF. CDR3 nucleotide sequence: TGCGCCAGCAGCCAACCGTCGGGGGGGGGCTTTTCTGAGCAGTTCTTC.

In its sample, this clone was seen a few times. The chain employs TRBV6-1 and TRBJ2-2; perhaps TRBD1 as D (6 bases). Trimming removed 5 bases at V and 5 bases at J, with 12 bases between. This CDR3 spans 14 amino acids. CDR1 is MNHNS, CDR2 SASEGT, per germline. The CDR3 DNA follows: TGTGCCAGCAGTCCTCAGACAGGAACCGGGGAGCTGTTTTTT. Translating it yields CASSPQTGTGELFF.

This clone was recorded at least ten times. The chain employs TRBV5-6 and TRBJ2-7; weak D call: TRBD2 (6 bases). Trimming stripped 0 bases from V and 5 bases from J, with 12 bases between. The CDR3 loop spans 14 amino acids. CDR1 is SGHDT, CDR2 YYEEEE, per germline. The CDR3 nucleotides read TGTGCCAGCAGCTTGGGGCAGGGACTCAACGAGCAGTACTTC. Protein product: CASSLGQGLNEQYF.

This clone showed up many times. The chain uses TRBV4-2 and TRBJ1-1, with 8 bases lining up with TRBD1. The CDR3 is made up of 16 amino acids. CDR1 LGHNA and CDR2 YNFKEQ come from the germline V gene. The ends lost 0 bases at V and 6 bases at J; junction bases unmatched: 9. CDR3 loop: CASSQDPGQGASEAFF. The CDR3 nucleotides read TGTGCCAGCAGCCAAGATCCCGGCCAGGGGGCCTCTGAAGCTTTCTTT.

This rearrangement joins TRBV3-1 to TRBJ2-1; TRBD2 aligns across 7 bases. This CDR3 is built from 16 residues. Trimming took 0 bases from V and 2 from J; bases not matched to a gene: 4. Germline V gene data show CDR1 as LGHDT and CDR2 as YNNKEL (reference sequence). CDR3 sequence reads: CASSQEGDYTYNEQFF. CDR3 DNA sequence: TGTGCCAGCAGCCAAGAAGGGGACTACACCTACAATGAGCAGTTCTTC.

This clone was counted ten times or more. The chain combines TRBV9 with TRBJ2-7; 11 nucleotides align to TRBD2. This CDR3 region has 18 residues. Germline loops: CDR1 SGDLS, CDR2 YYNGEE. After removal of 0 bases from V and 9 bases from J, the junction contained 17 bases not matched to a gene. In DNA, the CDR3 is TGTGCCAGCAGCGTAGGGGCTAGCGGGGGGCCGGAACTCGCTGGGCAGTACTTC. Its protein is CASSVGASGGPELAGQYF. Filled out from reference TRBV9 and TRBJ2-7, the complete variable domain reads DSGVTQTPKHLITATGQRVTLRCSPRSGDLSVYWYQQSLDQGLQFLIQYYNGEERAKGNILERFSAQQFPDLHSELNLSSLELGDSALYFCASSVGASGGPELAGQYFGPGTRLTVT.

The chain couples TRBV5-1 to TRBJ1-1; no clear D. The CDR3 length is 16 residues. Germline CDR1 SGHRS, CDR2 YFSETQ. V dropped 1 base and J dropped 0 bases, with 13 bases sitting between them. CDR3 in DNA: TGCGCCAGCAGCTTGCGCGAACGGATAGTGAACACTGAAGCTTTCTTT. Protein sequence: CASSLRERIVNTEAFF.

This clone was seen at least ten times. This chain links TRBV6-1 with TRBJ1-5; D not certain. The V end lost 7 bases, the J end lost 7 bases, and 17 bases lay between the germline ends. The germline CDR1 and CDR2 sequences are MNHNS and SASEGT. The CDR3 length is 14 residues. In DNA form, the CDR3 reads TGTGCCAGCACGGAAGTCCGGGTTGAGCAGCCCCAGCATTTT. It encodes CASTEVRVEQPQHF.

This clone came up a few times. V usage is TRBV6-1 and J usage is TRBJ2-2, with D perhaps TRBD1 (6 bases). The germline gives CDR1 MNHNS, CDR2 SASEGT. This CDR3 region has 16 residues. Trimming took 6 bases from V and 7 from J, leaving 21 bases between them. CDR3 nucleotide sequence: TGTGCCAGCAGCCCCCGGGACATGGCTTTTAGCGGGGAGCTGTTTTTT. As protein: CASSPRDMAFSGELFF.

The CDR3 sequence: CASSAAGGLFYEQYF. CDR3 bases: TGCGCCAGCAGCGCAGCGGGGGGCCTCTTCTACGAGCAGTACTTC. The J gene is TRBJ2-7, the V gene TRBV5-1; 9 bases are shared with TRBD2. CDR3 size: 15 residues. Germline V lookup: CDR1 SGHRS, CDR2 YFSETQ. The ends lost 4 bases at V and 3 bases at J; junction bases unmatched: 8. Variable domain in full (rest from reference TRBV5-1 and TRBJ2-7): KAGVTQTPRYLIKTRGQQVTLSCSPISGHRSVSWYQQTPGQGLQFLFEYFSETQRNKGNFPGRFSGRQFSNSRSEMNVSTLELGDSALYLCASSAAGGLFYEQYFGPGTRLTVT.

This clone was observed at least ten times. At the DNA level, this CDR3 is encoded by other sequences in the same sample as well. The chain links TRBV5-6 to TRBJ1-3; perhaps TRBD1 as D (5 bases). The length of the CDR3 is 14 residues. Germline values: CDR1 SGHDT, CDR2 YYEEEE. Trimming took off 5 bases at V and 0 bases at J, with 9 bases between the two ends. The CDR3 protein is CASRTGVSGNTIYF. The DNA for the CDR3 is TGTGCCAGCAGGACGGGGGTCTCTGGAAACACCATATATTTT.

This clone occurred many times. The chain is built from TRBV4-3 and TRBJ2-3, with D tentatively TRBD2 (5 bases). The CDR3 has 13 amino acids. V dropped 0 bases and J dropped 14 bases, with 15 bases sitting between them. The germline CDR1 and CDR2 sequences are LGHNA and YSLEER. CDR3 in amino acids: CASSQDRGDPRYF. CDR3 nucleotides: TGCGCCAGCAGCCAAGATCGGGGAGACCCGCGGTATTTT.

This clone was found many times. This sequence joins TRBV5-1 and TRBJ1-1; D gene uncertain. The V end was cut by 0 bases, the J end by 3 bases, with 9 bases between. CDR3 length: 14 amino acids. Germline V gene sequence: CDR1 SGHRS, CDR2 YFSETQ. The CDR3 sequence: CASSLDPRDTEAFF. In DNA, the CDR3 is TGCGCCAGCAGCTTGGACCCCCGTGACACTGAAGCTTTCTTT.

This clone was observed many times. This sequence joins TRBV20-1 and TRBJ1-4; D gene uncertain. V was pared by 3 bases and J by 0 bases, with 8 bases between. The CDR3 length is 14 residues. Germline V gene data show CDR1 as DFQATT and CDR2 as SNEGSKA (reference sequence). The CDR3 bases are TGCAGTGCTAGTGCCCCGGCAACTAATGAAAAACTGTTTTTT. Its translation: CSASAPATNEKLFF.

This clone was seen ten or more times. The chain employs TRBV20-1 and TRBJ2-5, with D perhaps TRBD1 (6 bases). The germline V gene has CDR1 DFQATT and CDR2 SNEGSKA (reference sequence). V lost 5 bases, J lost 3 bases, and 16 bases lay in between. CDR3 length equals 14 residues. CDR3 in amino acids: CSASPGAREETQYF. The CDR3 DNA sequence: TGCAGTGCTTCCCCAGGGGCCCGTGAAGAGACCCAGTACTTC.

This clone was seen repeatedly, ten times or more. The chain uses TRBV12-3 or TRBV12-4 and TRBJ1-2, with TRBD1 as a possible D gene (6 bases). Trimming shortened V by 5 bases and J by 2 bases, and 9 bases separated the two germline ends. The CDR3 covers 13 residues. The CDR3 here is CASSPQGNYGYTF. The CDR3 bases are TGTGCCAGCAGTCCGCAGGGGAACTATGGCTACACCTTC.

This clone showed up many times. V gene TRBV24-1 combines with J gene TRBJ2-7; D may be TRBD1 (6 bases). Germline CDR1 and CDR2: KGHDR and SFDVKD. The V and J ends lost 4 bases and 5 bases respectively, with 20 bases between them. The CDR3 contains 16 residues. The CDR3 coding sequence is TGTGCCACCAGTGAACGATACAGGGTTGTCCAGGACGAGCAGTACTTC. This codes for CATSERYRVVQDEQYF.

This clone was detected many times. J is TRBJ2-2 and V is TRBV6-4, with 8 bases matching TRBD2. Germline assignment: CDR1 MRHNA and CDR2 SNTAGT. Germline trimming cut 6 bases from V and 6 bases from J; bases unmatched to any gene: 6. There are 14 residues in the CDR3. The CDR3 protein is CASRMGLEAGELFF. The DNA of the CDR3 is TGTGCCAGCAGGATGGGACTAGAGGCCGGGGAGCTGTTTTTT.

This clone occurred many times. The CDR3 coding sequence is TGTGCCAGCAGCTCCGGGACACACTACGAGCAGTACTTC. This encodes CASSSGTHYEQYF. The chain carries TRBV5-6 and TRBJ2-7; a weak D match, TRBD1 (6 bases). Trimming shortened V by 3 bases and J by 3 bases, and 10 bases separated the two germline ends. Germline CDR1 SGHDT, CDR2 YYEEEE. There are 13 residues in the CDR3.

This clone was observed a few times. The chain couples TRBV27 to TRBJ1-2; D possibly corresponds to TRBD1 (5 bases). Trimming stripped 3 bases from V and 0 bases from J, with 11 bases between. Germline V gene sequence: CDR1 MNHEY, CDR2 SMNVEV (reference sequence). The CDR3 runs 15 residues. CDR3 sequence (DNA): TGTGCCAGCAGTTTTAGGACAACAACTAACTATGGCTACACCTTC. Translation gives CASSFRTTTNYGYTF.